The rows below give T cell receptor beta chains drawn from one sample of a study of response to subunit inactivated influenza vaccine. TCRdb independently ran MiXCR on the RT-PCR reads; one entry per CDR3 protein. Here the sample spans under 200,000 distinct CDR3 sequences, under 13% being singletons. Material: non-naive T cells sorted from PBMCs, obtained about 6 weeks after vaccination. The origin of the receptors is a middle-aged man who received an inactivated influenza vaccine. Both conserved end residues are part of each CDR3. Fields, in order: D gene, J gene, CDR3 length, V gene, clone size, CDR3 protein, CDR3 DNA. A D gene is named only where the DNA matches it firmly. The size entry is marked missing in some rows and otherwise reads once, few, many or a size class.

D: .; J: TRBJ2-2; length: 14; V: TRBV28; size: few; CDR3: CASSGHANTGELFF; DNA: TGTGCCAGCAGTGGACATGCGAACACCGGGGAGCTGTTTTTT
D: .; J: TRBJ2-5; length: 13; V: TRBV7-8; size: many; CDR3: CASSLVLQETQYF; DNA: TGTGCCAGCAGCTTAGTACTGCAAGAGACCCAGTACTTC
D: .; J: TRBJ2-3; length: 15; V: TRBV6-1; size: .; CDR3: CASSVPGLSTDTQYF; DNA: TGTGCCAGCAGTGTCCCGGGACTTAGCACAGATACGCAGTATTTT
D: TRBD1; J: TRBJ2-6; length: 16; V: TRBV28; size: few; CDR3: CASSDRGRSGANVLTF; DNA: TGTGCCAGCAGTGACAGGGGACGCTCTGGGGCCAACGTCCTGACTTTC
D: TRBD1; J: TRBJ2-3; length: 15; V: TRBV29-1; size: few; CDR3: CSVETGTGSTDTQYF; DNA: TGCAGCGTTGAAACCGGGACAGGTAGCACAGATACGCAGTATTTT
D: .; J: TRBJ2-1; length: 14; V: TRBV7-9; size: .; CDR3: CASSPEVQRHEQFF; DNA: TGTGCCAGCAGCCCCGAGGTGCAGCGGCATGAGCAGTTCTTC
D: .; J: TRBJ2-2; length: 16; V: TRBV14; size: .; CDR3: CASSAVTGVNTGELFF; DNA: TGTGCCAGCAGCGCGGTAACGGGGGTAAACACCGGGGAGCTGTTTTTT
D: TRBD2; J: TRBJ2-3; length: 20; V: TRBV3-1; size: few; CDR3: CASSQDGTSGGAGRTDTQYF; DNA: TGTGCCAGCAGCCAAGATGGGACTAGCGGGGGGGCCGGGCGCACAGATACGCAGTATTTT
D: TRBD1; J: TRBJ1-1; length: 17; V: TRBV4-3; size: few; CDR3: CASSQHTTTGEGGEAFF; DNA: TGCGCCAGCAGCCAACATACCACGACAGGGGAAGGGGGTGAAGCTTTCTTT
D: TRBD2; J: TRBJ2-1; length: 14; V: TRBV20-1; size: .; CDR3: CSARAGGPVDEQFF; DNA: TGCAGTGCTAGAGCGGGGGGGCCGGTCGATGAGCAGTTCTTC
D: TRBD2; J: TRBJ2-7; length: 17; V: TRBV10-3; size: few; CDR3: CAISDGTRLTASYEQYF; DNA: TGTGCCATCAGTGACGGGACTAGACTCACTGCTTCCTACGAGCAGTACTTC
D: .; J: TRBJ1-2; length: 11; V: TRBV6-1; size: few; CDR3: CASRYNYGYTF; DNA: TGTGCCAGCCGATATAACTATGGCTACACCTTC
D: .; J: TRBJ1-5; length: 12; V: TRBV12-3/TRBV12-4; size: many; CDR3: CASSPVGQPQHF; DNA: TGTGCCAGCAGCCCCGTCGGTCAGCCCCAGCATTTT
D: TRBD1; J: TRBJ2-7; length: 15; V: TRBV7-2; size: many; CDR3: CASSLSGGLAYEQYF; DNA: TGTGCCAGCAGCTTGTCAGGGGGCCTTGCCTACGAGCAGTACTTC
D: .; J: TRBJ2-7; length: 11; V: TRBV28; size: .; CDR3: CASSSLPEQYF; DNA: TGTGCCAGCAGTTCCCTCCCTGAGCAGTACTTC
D: .; J: TRBJ2-7; length: 14; V: TRBV6-2/TRBV6-3; size: few; CDR3: CASSYGRVQYEQYF; DNA: TGTGCCAGCAGTTACGGAAGGGTTCAATACGAGCAGTACTTC
D: .; J: TRBJ2-7; length: 14; V: TRBV12-3/TRBV12-4; size: many; CDR3: CASGTRRISYEQYF; DNA: TGTGCCAGCGGGACACGCCGAATCTCCTACGAGCAGTACTTC
D: .; J: TRBJ1-1; length: 13; V: TRBV20-1; size: many; CDR3: CSAREGQNTEAFF; DNA: TGCAGTGCTAGAGAAGGACAGAACACTGAAGCTTTCTTT
D: .; J: TRBJ1-2; length: 15; V: TRBV4-3; size: few; CDR3: CASSQDGQGRYGYTF; DNA: TGCGCCAGCAGCCAAGATGGGCAGGGAAGGTATGGCTACACCTTC
D: TRBD2; J: TRBJ2-7; length: 13; V: TRBV20-1; size: few; CDR3: CSARKSGIYEQYF; DNA: TGCAGTGCTAGAAAGAGCGGGATCTACGAGCAGTACTTC
D: TRBD2; J: TRBJ2-5; length: 14; V: TRBV5-4; size: .; CDR3: CASSLALAGETQYF; DNA: TGTGCCAGCAGCTTGGCACTAGCGGGAGAGACCCAGTACTTC
D: .; J: TRBJ2-7; length: 16; V: TRBV2; size: .; CDR3: CASSAMDRPRGNEQYF; DNA: TGTGCCAGCAGTGCTATGGACCGCCCTCGGGGGAACGAGCAGTACTTC
D: TRBD1; J: TRBJ2-1; length: 10; V: TRBV25-1; size: few; CDR3: CASREQGWFF; DNA: TGTGCCAGCAGGGAACAGGGGTGGTTCTTC
D: TRBD2; J: TRBJ2-3; length: 16; V: TRBV20-1; size: .; CDR3: CSATSRTSGSPDTQYF; DNA: TGCAGTGCTACTTCACGGACTAGCGGGAGCCCAGATACGCAGTATTTT
D: .; J: TRBJ1-2; length: 15; V: TRBV29-1; size: many; CDR3: CSVGTTAAANYGYTF; DNA: TGCAGCGTAGGGACGACAGCCGCCGCTAACTATGGCTACACCTTC
D: .; J: TRBJ1-1; length: 16; V: TRBV7-9; size: few; CDR3: CASSLVIGRVNTEAFF; DNA: TGTGCCAGCAGCTTAGTAATTGGCAGGGTGAACACTGAAGCTTTCTTT
D: .; J: TRBJ2-5; length: 13; V: TRBV12-3/TRBV12-4; size: many; CDR3: CASSLWGQETQYF; DNA: TGTGCCAGCAGTTTATGGGGCCAAGAGACCCAGTACTTC
D: .; J: TRBJ1-4; length: 13; V: TRBV11-2; size: .; CDR3: CASSLDRRGKLFF; DNA: TGTGCCAGCAGCTTAGATCGACGAGGCAAACTGTTTTTT
D: .; J: TRBJ2-7; length: 14; V: TRBV7-9; size: many; CDR3: CASSSSGPTYEQYF; DNA: TGTGCCAGCAGCTCCAGTGGCCCCACATACGAGCAGTACTTC
D: .; J: TRBJ2-5; length: 14; V: TRBV20-1; size: .; CDR3: CSARPGASGETQYF; DNA: TGCAGTGCTAGACCGGGGGCATCTGGAGAGACCCAGTACTTC
D: TRBD1; J: TRBJ2-1; length: 14; V: TRBV5-1; size: many; CDR3: CASSNRQGVNEQFF; DNA: TGCGCCAGCAGCAATCGACAGGGGGTCAATGAGCAGTTCTTC
D: TRBD1; J: TRBJ2-3; length: 18; V: TRBV12-3/TRBV12-4; size: .; CDR3: CAISLGRGGNRNTDTQYF; DNA: TGTGCCATCAGTTTAGGGAGAGGGGGCAATAGAAACACAGATACGCAGTATTTT
D: .; J: TRBJ2-6; length: 14; V: TRBV6-1; size: .; CDR3: CASRDGLGANVLTF; DNA: TGTGCCAGCAGGGACGGGTTAGGGGCCAACGTCCTGACTTTC
D: TRBD1; J: TRBJ2-1; length: 15; V: TRBV28; size: .; CDR3: CASSPRTGFYNEQFF; DNA: TGTGCCAGCAGTCCCAGGACAGGGTTTTACAATGAGCAGTTCTTC
D: TRBD2; J: TRBJ2-3; length: 16; V: TRBV20-1; size: many; CDR3: CSARELAGGSRDTQYF; DNA: TGCAGTGCCAGAGAACTAGCGGGAGGGTCCCGGGATACGCAGTATTTT
D: .; J: TRBJ2-7; length: 13; V: TRBV18; size: few; CDR3: CASSPPGLYEQYF; DNA: TGTGCCAGCTCACCACCGGGGCTCTACGAGCAGTACTTC
D: .; J: TRBJ1-6; length: 20; V: TRBV20-1; size: .; CDR3: CSARATYRAETASYNSPLHF; DNA: TGCAGTGCTAGAGCTACATACAGGGCCGAAACAGCGTCCTATAATTCACCCCTCCACTTT
D: .; J: TRBJ2-7; length: 11; V: TRBV2; size: few; CDR3: CASSFEKEQYF; DNA: TGTGCCAGCAGCTTCGAGAAGGAGCAGTACTTC
D: TRBD1; J: TRBJ2-2; length: 16; V: TRBV5-4; size: .; CDR3: CASSSKTGENTGELFF; DNA: TGTGCCAGCAGCTCAAAGACAGGGGAGAACACCGGGGAGCTGTTTTTT
D: .; J: TRBJ1-6; length: 15; V: TRBV6-1; size: few; CDR3: CASSSTRGAGSPLHF; DNA: TGTGCCAGCAGCTCGACCCGGGGTGCCGGATCACCCCTCCACTTT
D: .; J: TRBJ2-2; length: 15; V: TRBV5-1; size: .; CDR3: CASSPDPGVRGELFF; DNA: TGCGCCAGCAGCCCGGACCCCGGTGTCCGCGGGGAGCTGTTTTTT
D: .; J: TRBJ2-1; length: 17; V: TRBV5-1; size: many; CDR3: CASSSRTRGGAYNEQFF; DNA: TGCGCCAGCAGCTCCCGGACTAGGGGGGGGGCCTACAATGAGCAGTTCTTC
D: .; J: TRBJ1-4; length: 11; V: TRBV20-1; size: few; CDR3: CSARLDEKLFF; DNA: TGCAGTGCTAGGTTGGATGAAAAACTGTTTTTT
D: .; J: TRBJ2-2; length: 14; V: TRBV12-3/TRBV12-4; size: many; CDR3: CASSLLGGTGELFF; DNA: TGTGCCAGCAGTTTACTGGGGGGCACCGGGGAGCTGTTTTTT
D: TRBD1; J: TRBJ2-5; length: 14; V: TRBV4-3; size: .; CDR3: CASSQDPGGKTQYF; DNA: TGCGCCAGCAGCCAAGATCCAGGGGGAAAGACCCAGTACTTC
D: .; J: TRBJ1-3; length: 15; V: TRBV10-3; size: few; CDR3: CAIRDPAGSGNTIYF; DNA: TGTGCCATCAGGGACCCGGCAGGCTCTGGAAACACCATATATTTT
D: TRBD1; J: TRBJ1-6; length: 16; V: TRBV7-2; size: .; CDR3: CASSAAGQGGRSPLHF; DNA: TGTGCCAGCAGCGCCGCCGGACAGGGAGGGAGATCACCCCTCCACTTT
D: .; J: TRBJ2-5; length: 21; V: TRBV6-2/TRBV6-3; size: .; CDR3: CASSTSWGAASSIVRQETQYF; DNA: TGTGCCAGCAGTACCTCATGGGGGGCCGCGAGCTCTATAGTTAGGCAAGAGACCCAGTACTTC
D: TRBD2; J: TRBJ2-7; length: 16; V: TRBV28; size: few; CDR3: CASSPSGGPSSYEQYF; DNA: TGTGCCAGCAGTCCCTCGGGGGGTCCCAGCTCCTACGAGCAGTACTTC
D: .; J: TRBJ2-1; length: 15; V: TRBV6-2/TRBV6-3; size: few; CDR3: CASSYVAGLGNEQFF; DNA: TGTGCCAGCAGTTACGTTGCGGGACTCGGCAATGAGCAGTTCTTC
D: TRBD2; J: TRBJ2-1; length: 15; V: TRBV11-3; size: few; CDR3: CASSLDGTRFNEQFF; DNA: TGTGCCAGCAGCTTAGACGGGACTAGATTCAATGAGCAGTTCTTC
D: TRBD2; J: TRBJ2-1; length: 15; V: TRBV28; size: few; CDR3: CASFPPSGSGHEQFF; DNA: TGTGCCAGCTTTCCCCCTAGCGGGAGTGGGCATGAGCAGTTCTTC
D: .; J: TRBJ2-7; length: 11; V: TRBV12-3/TRBV12-4; size: many; CDR3: CASGPWHEQYF; DNA: TGTGCCAGCGGACCTTGGCACGAGCAGTACTTC
D: .; J: TRBJ2-1; length: 11; V: TRBV15; size: many; CDR3: CATSRGGEQFF; DNA: TGTGCCACCAGCAGAGGTGGTGAGCAGTTCTTC
D: .; J: TRBJ1-4; length: 13; V: TRBV7-8; size: many; CDR3: CASSFRPNEKLFF; DNA: TGTGCCAGCAGCTTCCGGCCCAATGAAAAACTGTTTTTT
D: TRBD2; J: TRBJ2-1; length: 16; V: TRBV4-3; size: few; CDR3: CASSQNERGAYNEQFF; DNA: TGCGCCAGCAGCCAAAACGAGCGGGGGGCCTACAATGAGCAGTTCTTC
D: .; J: TRBJ2-1; length: 15; V: TRBV2; size: few; CDR3: CASSGGPSSYNEQFF; DNA: TGTGCCAGCAGCGGGGGCCCTAGCTCCTACAATGAGCAGTTCTTC
D: .; J: TRBJ2-2; length: 14; V: TRBV6-1; size: .; CDR3: CASTLDSQRGELFF; DNA: TGTGCCAGCACCCTGGACAGCCAACGGGGGGAGCTGTTTTTT